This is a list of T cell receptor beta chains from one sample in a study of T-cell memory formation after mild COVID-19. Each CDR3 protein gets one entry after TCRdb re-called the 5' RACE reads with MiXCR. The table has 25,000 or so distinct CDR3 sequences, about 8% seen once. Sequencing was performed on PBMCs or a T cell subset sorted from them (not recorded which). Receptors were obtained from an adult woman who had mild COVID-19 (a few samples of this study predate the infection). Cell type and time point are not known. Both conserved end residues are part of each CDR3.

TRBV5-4,CASSLMAGGPGTDTQYF
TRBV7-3,CASSLESTRSFGTQYF
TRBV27,CASTLSRLRNTEAFF
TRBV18,CASSPKLLTGGSYEQYF
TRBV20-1,CSARDQDRSSYNSPLHF
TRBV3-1,CASSQVRGNQPQHF
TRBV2,CASSEEWSSLASTDTQYF
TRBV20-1,CSARVAGGSAGAGNEQFF
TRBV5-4,CASSLSGSNEQYF
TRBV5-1,CASSAGQYEQYF
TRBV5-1,CASSFDQNTEAFF